A selection of T cell receptor beta chains follows, all from one sample in a study of regulatory T cells in long-lasting Graves disease. TCRdb ran MiXCR on the multiplex PCR reads and lists one entry per CDR3 protein. The sample includes about 500,000 distinct CDR3 sequences, approximately 12% of them seen just once. In addition, the sample was reused for a study of T cells in Graves' hyperthyroidism and ophthalmopathy.

Source: peripheral blood mononuclear cells (PBMCs), taken at new diagnosis, from a patient treated with antithyroid drugs. These receptors all come from a young woman with Graves disease. Each CDR3 is given with its conserved first and last residue. Fields, in order: CDR3 protein, clone size, V gene. The size of a clone is reported for some rows only, either as once, few or many, or as a class for expanded clones.

CDR3aa: CASSLTDTAYEQYF
abundance: many
v_gene: TRBV5-1

CDR3aa: CASKSPYGYTF
abundance: many
v_gene: TRBV2

CDR3aa: CASSQVPGKTTTGELFF
abundance: -
v_gene: TRBV3-1

CDR3aa: CASSHGVGGYEQYF
abundance: many
v_gene: TRBV13

CDR3aa: CASSGTSMTGELFF
abundance: many
v_gene: TRBV11-2

CDR3aa: CASSGQAWNYEQYF
abundance: many
v_gene: TRBV12-3/TRBV12-4

CDR3aa: CASSRLLQGKETQYF
abundance: -
v_gene: TRBV4-3

CDR3aa: CASSPPAAEQFF
abundance: many
v_gene: TRBV7-9

CDR3aa: CASSVATGQYNEQFF
abundance: -
v_gene: TRBV9

CDR3aa: CATSEIDSTDTQYF
abundance: -
v_gene: TRBV24-1

CDR3aa: CASSRDGTLSNQPQHF
abundance: many
v_gene: TRBV12-3/TRBV12-4

CDR3aa: CASSLDLGQGITAASPLHF
abundance: few
v_gene: TRBV5-1

CDR3aa: CASSRGWGLYEQYF
abundance: many
v_gene: TRBV27

CDR3aa: CASSPPARGAEEQYF
abundance: many
v_gene: TRBV18

CDR3aa: CASSLGTGPMEQYF
abundance: many
v_gene: TRBV12-3/TRBV12-4

CDR3aa: CASSDRGPRYNSPLHF
abundance: many
v_gene: TRBV13

CDR3aa: CASSDPGVAGRNEQFF
abundance: many
v_gene: TRBV2

CDR3aa: CASSLTLAEKYEQYF
abundance: many
v_gene: TRBV7-2

CDR3aa: CSAREGPGRSTEAFF
abundance: many
v_gene: TRBV20-1

CDR3aa: CSATGTSGSSYNEQFF
abundance: -
v_gene: TRBV20-1

CDR3aa: CSAPTGTSVHQFF
abundance: many
v_gene: TRBV20-1

CDR3aa: CASSRRHYEKLFF
abundance: few
v_gene: TRBV6-1

CDR3aa: CASSLEIGGAKNIQYF
abundance: many
v_gene: TRBV7-2

CDR3aa: CASSAGGAQETQYF
abundance: many
v_gene: TRBV11-2

CDR3aa: CASSDPGTSGAEKFF
abundance: many
v_gene: TRBV7-3

CDR3aa: CASSLAIFTASYEQYF
abundance: many
v_gene: TRBV11-3

CDR3aa: CASSLGILPPDNYYGYTF
abundance: many
v_gene: TRBV12-3/TRBV12-4

CDR3aa: CSARDSVSLGSEQYF
abundance: once
v_gene: TRBV20-1

CDR3aa: CSARVRDYGYTF
abundance: many
v_gene: TRBV20-1

CDR3aa: CASSFSGATTNEKLFF
abundance: -
v_gene: TRBV7-9

CDR3aa: CASSEEGTWGREQYF
abundance: many
v_gene: TRBV2

CDR3aa: CASSFTTSQSQYF
abundance: -
v_gene: TRBV19

CDR3aa: CASSLAPGPGGEKLFF
abundance: many
v_gene: TRBV7-9

CDR3aa: CASSLVGGANQPQHF
abundance: many
v_gene: TRBV7-8

CDR3aa: CASSSRTGGSTDTQYF
abundance: many
v_gene: TRBV7-8

CDR3aa: CSATRFGPGNTIYF
abundance: -
v_gene: TRBV29-1

CDR3aa: CASSRQGMGGYTF
abundance: many
v_gene: TRBV6-1

CDR3aa: CASSYITEAFF
abundance: few
v_gene: TRBV19

CDR3aa: CASSPKSGRADTGELFF
abundance: many
v_gene: TRBV11-3

CDR3aa: CASSPIGLETQYF
abundance: -
v_gene: TRBV18

CDR3aa: CASSLPASQETQYF
abundance: -
v_gene: TRBV12-3/TRBV12-4

CDR3aa: CASSVQGVPTYEQYF
abundance: many
v_gene: TRBV9

CDR3aa: CASRYQGPILGEQYF
abundance: many
v_gene: TRBV12-3/TRBV12-4

CDR3aa: CASSLTRTSGSSDEQFF
abundance: many
v_gene: TRBV7-3